The 4 T cell receptor beta chains given below trace back to one sample, sequenced in a study of shared clonotypes between healthy human individuals. Clones were read by immunoSEQ multiplex PCR, and TCRdb kept only the in-frame ones, dropping some. The table has about 560,000 clones, around 78% seen once; the top ten hold around 12%. The specimen sequenced was PBMCs. Source of these receptors: a woman aged 40-49 years in good health. Some clones in this sample may be carry-over from other donors' samples.

CDR3: CASSEGNRGGETQYF. CDR3 sequence (DNA): TGTGCCAGCAGTGAAGGGAACAGGGGAGGAGAAACCCAGTACTTC. The rearrangement uses TRBV6-1 and TRBJ2-5; D is perhaps TRBD1 (7 bases). V was cut by 1 base and J by 8 bases, with 17 bases left in between. The length of the CDR3 is 15 residues. Per germline, CDR1 MNHNS and CDR2 SASEGT.

The chain couples TRBV28 to TRBJ2-4; the match to TRBD2 covers 7 bases. CDR1 and CDR2 from the germline V gene are MDHEN and SYDVKM. The CDR3 consists of 16 residues. V shed 5 bases and J 0 bases; nucleotides not matched to a gene: 7. CDR3: CASSQPGLIAKNIQYF. The CDR3, as DNA: TGTGCCAGCAGTCAACCGGGACTAATAGCCAAAAACATTCAGTACTTC.

CDR3 nucleotides: TGTGCCAGCAGTGTCCCTGGAGGAGCGGGGGAAAAACTGTTTTTT. Translation: CASSVPGGAGEKLFF. The chain links TRBV2 to TRBJ1-4, with D unresolved. The CDR3 spans 15 residues. CDR1 and CDR2 (germline): SNHLY, FYNNEI. Between the trimmed V and J ends, which lost 4 bases and 8 bases, there was a span of 17 bases. The full variable domain, completed using reference TRBV2 and TRBJ1-4, is EPEVTQTPSHQVTQMGQEVILRCVPISNHLYFYWYRQILGQKVEFLVSFYNNEISEKSEIFDDQFSVERPDGSNFTLKIRSTKLEDSAMYFCASSVPGGAGEKLFFGSGTQLSVL.

The rearrangement joins TRBV19 to TRBJ1-5, with 7 bases fitting TRBD1. Trimming cost V 5 bases and J 2 bases; bases outside gene matches: 3. This CDR3 has 14 residues. The V gene's germline CDR1 is LNHDA and CDR2 SQIVND (reference sequence). The CDR3 loop reads CASSFTGGNQPQHF. CDR3 in DNA: TGTGCCAGTAGTTTTACAGGGGGCAATCAGCCCCAGCATTTT.